This T cell receptor (beta chain) came from a study of blood T cell repertoires in COVID-19. Study in general: Acute and convalescent COVID-19 samples came from the United States, Italy and Spain. Sources were T cells, B-cell-depleted T cells, or PBMCs; the material itself was cDNA or gDNA.

V shed 5 bases, J shed 0 bases, and the junction held 0 bases outside the gene matches. This CDR3 is built from 14 residues. The V gene's germline CDR1 is SGHNT and CDR2 YENEEA. The authors' processing: Amplifying reference gene primers gave estimates of nucleated cell counts. Assay: immunoSEQ multiplex PCR; the TCRdb copy retains only in-frame clones and omits some. V and J calls plus clone size are reproduced from that table; the DNA served to infer D and trimming. The sample lists 90,000 to 100,000 clones, 82% occurring once. The chain carries TRBV11-3 and TRBJ2-2; 7 positions match TRBD2. This clonotype was obtained from a man of 80 years or more with acute or convalescent COVID-19. The source material was peripheral blood. The CDR3 reads CASSGRANTGELFF. The CDR3 DNA reads TGTGCCAGCAGCGGGAGGGCGAACACCGGGGAGCTGTTTTTT.